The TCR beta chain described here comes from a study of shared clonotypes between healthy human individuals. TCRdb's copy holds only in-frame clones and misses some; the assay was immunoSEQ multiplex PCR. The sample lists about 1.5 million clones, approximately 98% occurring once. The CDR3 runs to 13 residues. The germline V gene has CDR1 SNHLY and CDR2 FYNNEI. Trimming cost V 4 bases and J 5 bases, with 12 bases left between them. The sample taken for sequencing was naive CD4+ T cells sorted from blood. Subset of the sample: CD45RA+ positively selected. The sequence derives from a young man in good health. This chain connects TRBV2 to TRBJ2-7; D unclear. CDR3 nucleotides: TGTGCCAGCAGTGGGGAAAGGGTTAACGAGCAGTACTTC. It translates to CASSGERVNEQYF. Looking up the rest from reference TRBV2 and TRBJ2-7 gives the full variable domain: EPEVTQTPSHQVTQMGQEVILRCVPISNHLYFYWYRQILGQKVEFLVSFYNNEISEKSEIFDDQFSVERPDGSNFTLKIRSTKLEDSAMYFCASSGERVNEQYFGPGTRLTVT.